This paragraph reports one TCR beta chain. Its antigen is undetermined. This entry comes from a study of identical twins. Broader study findings: Whereas memory repertoires showed no such difference, abundant cord blood beta clonotypes carried fewer insertions. Within twin pairs, the out-of-frame alpha sequences they shared showed excess low generation probability. Models underestimated how often monozygotic twins shared out-of-frame TCR alpha.

Using its own MiXCR run on the 5' RACE reads, TCRdb lists one record per CDR3 protein. This sample has around 570,000 distinct CDR3 sequences, with 9% to 10% found just once. Germline V gene lookup returns CDR1 MNHEY and CDR2 SMNVEV (reference sequence). Trimming stripped 4 bases from V and 1 base from J, with 11 bases between. The CDR3 totals 15 residues. The data were also submitted as part of a second study, on yellow fever vaccine responses in identical twins. That report notes: Twins' vaccine T cell response reportedly gave the appearance of partial convergence and partial personalization.

V and J are TRBV27 and TRBJ2-4; a weak D match, TRBD1 (6 bases). This clonotype was obtained from a woman aged 18-29 years in good health. The sample comprised PBMCs. The CDR3 is CASSSTGMAKNIQYF. CDR3 in DNA: TGTGCCAGCAGTTCCACAGGGATGGCCAAAAACATTCAGTACTTC.